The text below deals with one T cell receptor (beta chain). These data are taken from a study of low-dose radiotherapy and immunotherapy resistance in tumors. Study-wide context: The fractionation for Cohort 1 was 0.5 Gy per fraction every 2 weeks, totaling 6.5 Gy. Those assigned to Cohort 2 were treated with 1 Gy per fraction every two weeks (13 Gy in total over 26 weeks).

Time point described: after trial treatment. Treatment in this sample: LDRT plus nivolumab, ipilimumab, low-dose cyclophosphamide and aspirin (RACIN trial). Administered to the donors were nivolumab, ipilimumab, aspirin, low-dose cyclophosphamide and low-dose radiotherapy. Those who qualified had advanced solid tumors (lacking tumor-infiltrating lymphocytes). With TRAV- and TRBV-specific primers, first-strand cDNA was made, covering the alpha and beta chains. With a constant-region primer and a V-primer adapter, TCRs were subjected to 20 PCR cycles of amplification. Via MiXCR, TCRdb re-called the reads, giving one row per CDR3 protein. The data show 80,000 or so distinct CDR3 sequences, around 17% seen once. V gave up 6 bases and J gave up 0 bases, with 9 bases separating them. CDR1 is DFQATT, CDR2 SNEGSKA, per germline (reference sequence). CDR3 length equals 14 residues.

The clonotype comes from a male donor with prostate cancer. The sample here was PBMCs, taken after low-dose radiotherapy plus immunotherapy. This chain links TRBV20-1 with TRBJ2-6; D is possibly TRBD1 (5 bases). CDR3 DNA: TGCAGTGCGCTCCAGGGCTCTGGGGCCAACGTCCTGACTTTC. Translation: CSALQGSGANVLTF.